This T cell receptor (beta chain) originates from a study of T-cell reconstitution after alpha-beta-depleted transplantation in children. This clonotype was counted only a few times. Trimming removed 7 bases from V and 4 bases from J; junction bases left unmatched: 7. This CDR3 is built from 14 residues. The library targeted TCRbeta and was prepared with unique molecular identifiers. TCRdb ran MiXCR on the PCR reads and lists one entry per CDR3 protein. The repertoire holds around 410,000 distinct CDR3 sequences, with approximately 11% as singletons. The sample here was PBMCs from the stem cell graft donor, taken from the stem cell graft. The rearrangement links TRBV12-3 or TRBV12-4 to TRBJ2-1; the match to TRBD2 covers 7 bases. This clonotype was obtained from a human donor who donated a stem cell graft to a child with acute myeloid leukemia. The CDR3 nucleotides read TGTGCCAGCACTCAGAGCGGGATATACAATGAGCAGTTCTTC. It codes for CASTQSGIYNEQFF.